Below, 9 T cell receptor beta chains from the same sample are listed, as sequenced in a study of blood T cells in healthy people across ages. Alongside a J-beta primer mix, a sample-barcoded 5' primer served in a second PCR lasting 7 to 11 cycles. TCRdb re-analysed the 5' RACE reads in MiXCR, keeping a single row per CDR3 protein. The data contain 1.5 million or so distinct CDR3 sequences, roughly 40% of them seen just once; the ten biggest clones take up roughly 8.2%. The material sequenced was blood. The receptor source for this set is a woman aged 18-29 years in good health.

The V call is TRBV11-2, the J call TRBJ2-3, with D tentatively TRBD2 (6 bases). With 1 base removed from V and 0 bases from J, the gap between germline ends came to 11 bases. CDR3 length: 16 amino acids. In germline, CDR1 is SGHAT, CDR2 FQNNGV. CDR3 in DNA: TGTGCCAGCAGCTTAGCCGTAGCGGCTAGCACAGATACGCAGTATTTT. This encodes CASSLAVAASTDTQYF.

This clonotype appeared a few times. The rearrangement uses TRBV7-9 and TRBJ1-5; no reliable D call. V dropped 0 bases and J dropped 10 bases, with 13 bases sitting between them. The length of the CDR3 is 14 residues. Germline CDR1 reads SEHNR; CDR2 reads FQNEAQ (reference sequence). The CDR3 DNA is TGTGCCAGCAGCTTAGCGGGAGCAAAGGGACCCCAGCATTTT. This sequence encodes CASSLAGAKGPQHF.

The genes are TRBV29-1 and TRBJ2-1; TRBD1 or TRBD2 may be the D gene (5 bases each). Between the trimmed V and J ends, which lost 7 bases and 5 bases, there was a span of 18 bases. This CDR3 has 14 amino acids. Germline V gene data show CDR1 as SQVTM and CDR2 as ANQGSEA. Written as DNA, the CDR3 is TGCAGCGCCGACGGGACGCTATTCAACAATGAGCAGTTCTTC. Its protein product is CSADGTLFNNEQFF.

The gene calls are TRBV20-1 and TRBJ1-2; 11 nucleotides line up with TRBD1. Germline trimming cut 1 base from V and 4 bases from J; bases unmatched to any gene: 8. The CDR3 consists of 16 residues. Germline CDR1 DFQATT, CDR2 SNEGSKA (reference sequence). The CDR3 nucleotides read TGCAGTGCTAGAGTACGTTCCGGGACAGGGGGCTATGGCTACACCTTC. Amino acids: CSARVRSGTGGYGYTF.

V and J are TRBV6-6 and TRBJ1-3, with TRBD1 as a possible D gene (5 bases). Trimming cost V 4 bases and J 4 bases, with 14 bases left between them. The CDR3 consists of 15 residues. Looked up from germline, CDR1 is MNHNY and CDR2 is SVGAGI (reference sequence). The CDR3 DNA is TGTGCCAGCAGTTCGTCACAGGCTGACGGAAACACCATATATTTT. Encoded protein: CASSSSQADGNTIYF.

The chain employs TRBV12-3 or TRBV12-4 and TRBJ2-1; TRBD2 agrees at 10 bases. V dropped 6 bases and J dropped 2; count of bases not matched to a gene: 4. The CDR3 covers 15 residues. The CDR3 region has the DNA TGTGCCAGCAGGCTAAGCGGGAGGGCCTACAATGAGCAGTTCTTC. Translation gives CASRLSGRAYNEQFF.

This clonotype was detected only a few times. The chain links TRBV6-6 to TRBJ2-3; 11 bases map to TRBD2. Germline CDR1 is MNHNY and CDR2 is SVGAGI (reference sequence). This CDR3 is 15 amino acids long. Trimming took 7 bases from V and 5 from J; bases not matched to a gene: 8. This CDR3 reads CASTLAGGPRDTQYF. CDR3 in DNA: TGTGCCAGCACCTTAGCGGGGGGGCCGAGAGATACGCAGTATTTT.

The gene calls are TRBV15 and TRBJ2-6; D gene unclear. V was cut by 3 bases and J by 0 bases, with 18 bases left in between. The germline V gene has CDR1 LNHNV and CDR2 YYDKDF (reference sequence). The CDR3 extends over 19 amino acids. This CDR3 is CATSSLAGKVISGANVLTF. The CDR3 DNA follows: TGTGCCACCAGCAGCTTGGCTGGGAAGGTCATCTCTGGGGCCAACGTCCTGACTTTC.

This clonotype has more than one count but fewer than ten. The CDR3 coding sequence is TGCAGTGCTAGAGATTGGGGACTAGCGGGGGGGTGGCACTCCTACGAGCAGTACTTC. Translation gives CSARDWGLAGGWHSYEQYF. The chain carries TRBV20-1 and TRBJ2-7, with 16 bases matching TRBD2. CDR3 size: 19 residues. Germline CDR1 DFQATT, CDR2 SNEGSKA (reference sequence). With V trimmed by 0 bases and J by 0 bases, 8 bases remained unmatched.